The 10 T cell receptor beta chains reported below all come from one sample, sequenced in a study of blood T cell repertoires in COVID-19. The repertoire was sequenced with immunoSEQ multiplex PCR; TCRdb's copy has only in-frame clones and lacks some. The top ten clones hold less than 2% of a sample with approximately 300,000 clones, around nine tenths of them seen once. Sequences were obtained from peripheral blood. These receptors came from a woman under 40 with COVID-19, enrolled during active disease.

This rearrangement joins TRBV5-1 to TRBJ2-3; 10 bases align to TRBD1. The junction had 5 bases not matched to a gene; V was cut back by 0 bases and J by 1 base. Germline V gene sequence: CDR1 SGHRS, CDR2 YFSETQ. The CDR3 has 17 amino acids. CDR3 DNA sequence: TGCGCCAGCAGCTTGGTGACAGGGGGCTTTGGCACAGATACGCAGTATTTT. Translation: CASSLVTGGFGTDTQYF.

This sequence joins TRBV19 and TRBJ1-5; D is ambiguous. The CDR3 has 15 residues. CDR1 and CDR2 (germline): LNHDA, SQIVND (reference sequence). The germline V and J ends were trimmed by 5 bases and 0 bases, with 11 bases remaining between them. The CDR3 coding sequence is TGTGCCAGTAGTGGTACCGCGTATAGCAATCAGCCCCAGCATTTT. Protein: CASSGTAYSNQPQHF.

The CDR3 DNA reads TGTGCCAGCAGCGCGGTTTTGGGGGGATCCACAGATACGCAGTATTTT. Its protein is CASSAVLGGSTDTQYF. The chain uses TRBV14 and TRBJ2-3, with a tentative D call TRBD2 (6 bases). CDR1 is SGHDN, CDR2 FVKESK, per germline. The CDR3 totals 16 residues. V was trimmed by 5 bases and J by 2 bases, leaving 17 bases between them.

The chain uses TRBV11-2 and TRBJ1-1, with 7 bases lining up with TRBD1. Per germline, CDR1 SGHAT and CDR2 FQNNGV. The ends lost 4 bases at V and 0 bases at J; junction bases unmatched: 8. The CDR3 spans 16 residues. The CDR3 spells CASSSPPGQMNTEAFF. The CDR3, as DNA: TGTGCCAGCAGCTCACCACCGGGACAGATGAACACTGAAGCTTTCTTT.

The chain joins TRBV6-1 to TRBJ2-2, with 10 bases matching TRBD1. Unmatched junction bases numbered 3, after V lost 2 bases and J lost 6 bases. CDR3 length: 15 residues. Germline-derived CDR1 and CDR2 are MNHNS and SASEGT. The CDR3 bases are TGTGCCAGCAGTGAACCCGGACAGGGGGCCGGGGAGCTGTTTTTT. This gives the protein CASSEPGQGAGELFF.

The chain uses TRBV27 and TRBJ2-2; D gene ambiguous. V shed 2 bases and J shed 5 bases, with 6 bases lying between them. The CDR3 is made up of 13 amino acids. From germline, CDR1 is MNHEY and CDR2 SMNVEV (reference sequence). CDR3 protein: CASSLPQTGELFF. The CDR3 DNA reads as TGTGCCAGCAGTTTACCCCAAACCGGGGAGCTGTTTTTT.

The chain has TRBV5-6 and TRBJ1-3; 9 nucleotides match TRBD1. The junction had 7 bases not matched to a gene; V was cut back by 4 bases and J by 5 bases. Germline CDR1 SGHDT, CDR2 YYEEEE. This CDR3 contains 15 residues. In DNA, the CDR3 is TGTGCCAGCAGCGCAGGGACAGGGAGCCGAAACACCATATATTTT. This translates into CASSAGTGSRNTIYF.

This clone showed up just a few times. The V and J genes are TRBV18 and TRBJ1-2; D perhaps matches TRBD1 (5 bases). The V end lost 1 base, the J end lost 6 bases, and 9 bases lay between the germline ends. Germline V gene data show CDR1 as KGHSH and CDR2 as LQKENI. The CDR3 length is 13 residues. Written as DNA, the CDR3 is TGTGCCAGCTCACCACGGGGGGGAGATGGCTACACCTTC. Its protein product is CASSPRGGDGYTF.

The gene calls are TRBV24-1 and TRBJ2-2; D not certain. V was shortened by 4 bases and J by 5 bases, with 7 bases between the two germline ends. Germline-derived CDR1 and CDR2 are KGHDR and SFDVKD. The length of the CDR3 is 13 residues. CDR3 sequence (DNA): TGTGCCACCAGTGAAGAACGGACCGGGGAGCTGTTTTTT. It codes for CATSEERTGELFF.

A few counts support this clone. J is TRBJ1-1 and V is TRBV19; no reliable D call. Trimming cost V 4 bases and J 0 bases, with 9 bases left between them. CDR3 size: 14 residues. The germline CDR1 and CDR2 sequences are LNHDA and SQIVND (reference sequence). CDR3 residues: CASSRGRLNTEAFF. In DNA form, the CDR3 reads TGTGCCAGTAGTAGAGGGCGGTTGAACACTGAAGCTTTCTTT.